This T cell receptor beta chain stems from a study of monozygotic twins with inflammatory bowel disease. General study results and limits: IBD patients shared fewer clonotypes with others than healthy twins, especially with disease activity. Patient-to-patient differences in immunosuppressive treatment may have added variability to the repertoires. Repertoire similarity did not differ between concordant and discordant twins, possibly owing to limited power.

This CDR3 contains 14 residues. With regard to this clonotype: Antigen: not known.

During cDNA synthesis, UMIs that each contained a 6-nucleotide sample barcode were added by means of template switching. TCRdb derives one entry per CDR3 protein from the 5' RACE reads, leaving out DNA. Its table lists fewer than 150,000 distinct CDR3 sequences. What was sequenced was blood. The chain recombines TRBV12-3 or TRBV12-4 with TRBJ1-4; the TRBD1 assignment by TCRdb is unverifiable without DNA. The origin of this receptor is a human donor with ulcerative colitis or Crohn's disease, or a healthy co-twin of an affected twin (not recorded which). The CDR3 is CASSLGGANEKLFF.